This is a list of T cell receptor beta chains from one sample in a study of blood T cell repertoires in COVID-19. Some clones are missing from TCRdb's copy, which holds only in-frame ones; the method was immunoSEQ multiplex PCR. The table shows tens of thousands of clones, with approximately 88% occurring only once. The sequencing input was peripheral blood. The receptors originated from a human donor in a cohort sampled during active COVID-19. CDR3s include the opening cysteine and the closing phenylalanine or tryptophan. A D gene is named only where the DNA matches it firmly. Size values are once, few and many counts, or a class for expanded clones, and some rows have none.

CDR3nt,CDR3aa,d_gene,j_gene,abundance,v_gene
TGTGCCAGCAGCTTAGACCCACGGAGGCCCTACGAGCAGTACTTC,CASSLDPRRPYEQYF,NA,TRBJ2-7,NA,TRBV7-6
TGTGCCACCAGCAGAGCGGGGGACAGCCATCAGCCCCAGCATTTT,CATSRAGDSHQPQHF,TRBD1,TRBJ1-5,NA,TRBV15
TGTGCCACCAGTGAGCCACTCGGGGGTCCTATTTTAAACGTTGCCCATACGCAGTATTTT,CATSEPLGGPILNVAHTQYF,NA,TRBJ2-3,NA,TRBV24-1
TGTGCCAGTAGGCCTTCGGCAGGGGCCTTCGGCTACACCTTC,CASRPSAGAFGYTF,NA,TRBJ1-2,NA,TRBV14
TGTGCCAGCAGTGCACCCCGGGGGTCGGGTGCGTATGAGCAGTTCTTC,CASSAPRGSGAYEQFF,NA,TRBJ2-1,NA,TRBV6-1
TGCGCCAGCGAGGAGGGGTCATCCACAGATACGCAGTATTTT,CASEEGSSTDTQYF,NA,TRBJ2-3,NA,TRBV5-1
TGTGCCAGCAGCCAAGATAGCGGAGGACTAGCGGGAGGCAATGAGCAGTTCTTC,CASSQDSGGLAGGNEQFF,TRBD2,TRBJ2-1,NA,TRBV3-1/TRBV3-2
TGCAGCGTTGAAACCCAGGTTTCGGAAGCTTTCTTT,CSVETQVSEAFF,NA,TRBJ1-1,few,TRBV29-1
TGTGCCAGCAGTTTGGGCAGGGGGCCGTACAATGAGCAGTTCTTC,CASSLGRGPYNEQFF,TRBD1,TRBJ2-1,NA,TRBV27
TGTGCCAGCAGCTCTACTAGCGGTCTCCAAGAGACCCAGTACTTC,CASSSTSGLQETQYF,TRBD2,TRBJ2-5,NA,TRBV3-1/TRBV3-2
TGTGCCAGCTCACAGGGGGTGGACACTGAAGCTTTCTTT,CASSQGVDTEAFF,NA,TRBJ1-1,NA,TRBV18
TGTGCCATCAGTGAGTGGGCGGGAGGCTCAGATACGCAGTATTTT,CAISEWAGGSDTQYF,TRBD2,TRBJ2-3,NA,TRBV10-3
TGTGCCACCAGTATCGCAGGCACAGATACGCAGTATTTT,CATSIAGTDTQYF,NA,TRBJ2-3,NA,TRBV24-1
TGTGCCAGCAAGCAGAGGAGCTCCTACAATGAGCAGTTCTTC,CASKQRSSYNEQFF,NA,TRBJ2-1,NA,TRBV6-6
TGTGCCAGCAGCGGACAGGGTAGTCTGTGGAACATTCAGTACTTC,CASSGQGSLWNIQYF,TRBD1,TRBJ2-4,NA,TRBV5-5
TGTGCCAGCAGCCCTTGGTGGAACAGGGGGCGCGTGAATGAGCAGTTCTTC,CASSPWWNRGRVNEQFF,TRBD1,TRBJ2-1,NA,TRBV4-2
TGTGCCAGCAGCTTGTCGGGAGCTGGGGCCAACGTCCTGACTTTC,CASSLSGAGANVLTF,NA,TRBJ2-6,few,TRBV5-6
TGTGCCTGGAGTTATTTGGGTTGGGGGGATAATTCACCCCTCCACTTT,CAWSYLGWGDNSPLHF,NA,TRBJ1-6,NA,TRBV30
TGTGCCAGCTCACCGGACTTGGACAGCACTGGCTACACCTTC,CASSPDLDSTGYTF,NA,TRBJ1-2,few,TRBV18
TGTGCCAGCAGCCAAACTATTGCGGGAGACGGTACGCAGTATTTT,CASSQTIAGDGTQYF,TRBD2,TRBJ2-3,NA,TRBV3-1/TRBV3-2
TGTGCCAGCTCCCGAACAGGGCGGGATACGCAGTATTTT,CASSRTGRDTQYF,NA,TRBJ2-3,few,TRBV18
TGTGCCAGCAGTAAGGACAACTCCTATAATTCACCCCTCCACTTT,CASSKDNSYNSPLHF,NA,TRBJ1-6,NA,TRBV6-2/TRBV6-3
TGTGCCAGCAGCTTTACAGGGTTGGGAGAAAAACTGTTTTTT,CASSFTGLGEKLFF,NA,TRBJ1-4,NA,TRBV7-2
TGTGCCAGCAGCTTAGGAGGTCTAGCGGGGAACACCGGGGAGCTGTTTTTT,CASSLGGLAGNTGELFF,TRBD2,TRBJ2-2,NA,TRBV7-9
TGTGCCAGCAGCCCTACAGGATTCTATGGCTACACCTTC,CASSPTGFYGYTF,NA,TRBJ1-2,NA,TRBV28
TGTGCCAGCGCACAGGGTATGAACACTGAAGCTTTCTTT,CASAQGMNTEAFF,NA,TRBJ1-1,NA,TRBV6-6
TGTGCCAGCAGGGCCGGGACAGGAGCTAACTATGGCTACACCTTC,CASRAGTGANYGYTF,TRBD1,TRBJ1-2,NA,TRBV6-5
TGTGCCAGCAGGGGACTCCCCGCGAACACCGGGGAGCTGTTTTTT,CASRGLPANTGELFF,NA,TRBJ2-2,NA,TRBV27
TGTGCCAGCAGTGAAGGCGGGCAGACCTACGAGCAGTACTTC,CASSEGGQTYEQYF,NA,TRBJ2-7,NA,TRBV2
TGTGCCAGCAGCAAAGCCTTCAGGGTTTTGGACTATGGCTACACCTTC,CASSKAFRVLDYGYTF,NA,TRBJ1-2,NA,TRBV21-1
TGTGCCAGCAGACCCCTAGTGGGGGCCACCTACAATGAGCAGTTCTTC,CASRPLVGATYNEQFF,NA,TRBJ2-1,NA,TRBV2
TGTGCCAGCAGCCAAGATCGGTGGAGAATACGTCCGTACTTC,CASSQDRWRIRPYF,NA,TRBJ2-7,NA,TRBV3-1/TRBV3-2